This T cell receptor beta chain emerged from a study of T cells in Graves' hyperthyroidism and ophthalmopathy. Whole-study findings and limits: Through a model of 13 V-J features, ophthalmopathy was separated from stable hyperthyroidism.

Germline CDR1 and CDR2: SGHTA and FQGNSA. The CDR3 has 13 residues. The germline V and J ends were trimmed by 2 bases and 3 bases, with 7 bases remaining between them. RNA transcripts provided the source from which TCR beta CDR3 regions were amplified. During a first-round RT-PCR of the TCR CDR3, the HTBI primer set was used. TCRdb fed the multiplex PCR reads into MiXCR, producing one record per CDR3 protein. This sample carries 250,000 to 350,000 distinct CDR3 sequences, approximately 16% of them seen once, and the ten largest clones take around 35%. About this clonotype: Its specificity is not known.

Sequenced: blood. V and J are TRBV7-2 and TRBJ1-1, with D maybe TRBD1 (6 bases). This receptor was identified in a man aged 25 to 40 with Graves' hyperthyroidism. CDR3 nucleotides: TGTGCCAGCAGCTTAAGGGGGTACACTGAAGCTTTCTTT. Translated, it gives CASSLRGYTEAFF.